The 28 T cell receptor beta chains presented below share a single source sample, sequenced in a study of tumor-infiltrating lymphocytes in oesophageal squamous cell carcinoma. TCRdb re-derived calls from the PCR reads in MiXCR, one entry per CDR3 protein. This sample has 15,000 to 20,000 distinct CDR3 sequences, with roughly 40% found just once. The sample was normal esophageal tissue next to the tumor. Receptors originate from a female donor with esophageal squamous cell carcinoma.

In its sample, this clonotype is medium-sized (0.01 to 0.1%). V gene TRBV12-3 or TRBV12-4 combines with J gene TRBJ2-5; D uncertain. Trimming took 3 bases from V and 2 from J, leaving 7 bases between them. CDR3 length: 13 amino acids. The CDR3 reads CASSLNNQETQYF. The CDR3 coding sequence is TGTGCCAGCAGTTTGAACAATCAAGAGACCCAGTACTTC.

V gene TRBV7-6 combines with J gene TRBJ2-1, with D possibly being TRBD2 (6 bases). Trimming stripped 4 bases from V and 7 bases from J, with 17 bases between. Germline CDR1 SGHVS, CDR2 FNYEAQ. The CDR3 covers 15 residues. The CDR3 spells CASSSGTAGRNEQFF. The CDR3 coding sequence is TGTGCCAGCAGCTCCGGGACTGCGGGCAGGAATGAGCAGTTCTTC. The full variable domain, its missing parts supplied by reference TRBV7-6 and TRBJ2-1, is GAGVSQSPRYKVTKRGQDVALRCDPISGHVSLYWYRQALGQGPEFLTYFNYEAQQDKSGLPNDRFSAERPEGSISTLTIQRTEQRDSAMYRCASSSGTAGRNEQFFGPGTRLTVL.

This clonotype was found many times. This chain links TRBV10-3 with TRBJ1-1, with D unclear. The CDR3 totals 12 residues. V gave up 4 bases and J gave up 4 bases, with 7 bases separating them. Germline CDR1 ENHRY, CDR2 SYGVKD. The CDR3 region has the DNA TGTGCCATCAGTGGAGGTGGCACTGAAGCTTTCTTT. Amino acids: CAISGGGTEAFF.

This clonotype has just a few counts. The V call is TRBV19, the J call TRBJ2-2; TRBD2 is a possible D gene (6 bases). This CDR3 comprises 14 residues. V lost 3 bases and J 6 bases, leaving 11 bases between the germline ends. Germline V gene lookup returns CDR1 LNHDA and CDR2 SQIVND (reference sequence). In DNA form, the CDR3 reads TGTGCCAGTAGTATCGGGTGGGGGGCCGGGGAGCTGTTTTTT. It yields the protein CASSIGWGAGELFF.

The chain couples TRBV7-8 to TRBJ2-3, with D unclear. The V and J ends lost 2 bases and 6 bases respectively, with 6 bases between them. The CDR3 contains 12 residues. Per the germline V gene, CDR1 is SGHVS and CDR2 is FQNEAQ. CDR3 in amino acids: CASSLRVDTQYF. Here the CDR3 DNA reads TGTGCCAGCAGCTTACGGGTCGATACGCAGTATTTT.

Ten or more counts support this clonotype. CDR3 region: CASSPFIGKEETQYF. CDR3 bases: TGTGCCAGCAGCCCCTTCATAGGAAAGGAAGAGACCCAGTACTTC. The chain joins TRBV5-4 to TRBJ2-5, with D hard to call. The V end lost 4 bases, the J end lost 3 bases, and 16 bases lay between the germline ends. The length of the CDR3 is 15 residues. The germline CDR1 and CDR2 sequences are SGHNT and YYREEE (reference sequence).

In the case of this clonotype: This clone may be a read error of a much larger clone one base away. The chain recombines TRBV28 with TRBJ2-3; tentatively, D is TRBD2 (6 bases). With the DNA end fitting TRBJ2-7 better, the J assignment may be wrong. CDR1 and CDR2 (germline): MDHEN, SYDVKM. CDR3 length: 15 amino acids. The CDR3 DNA reads as TGTGCCAGCAGTTTAGGAGGGAGCACCTACAATGAGCAGTACTTC. As protein: CASSLGGSTYNEQYF.

The CDR3 is CASSFTGPISAQTQFF. The CDR3 coding sequence is TGTGCCAGCAGTTTTACGGGACCTATCTCCGCGCAGACCCAGTTCTTT. The chain uses TRBV27 and TRBJ1-1; weak D call: TRBD1 (5 bases). The CDR3 is made up of 16 amino acids. The V gene lost 3 bases and the J gene lost 14 bases, with 28 bases spanning the gap. CDR1 and CDR2 from the germline V gene are MNHEY and SMNVEV (reference sequence).

This rearrangement joins TRBV10-3 to TRBJ2-5, with D possibly matching TRBD1 (5 bases). This CDR3 is built from 13 residues. With 7 bases removed from V and 1 base from J, the gap between germline ends came to 10 bases. The germline gives CDR1 ENHRY, CDR2 SYGVKD. The CDR3 bases are TGTGCCATCACTAGGACACCCCAAGAGACCCAGTACTTC. This translates into CAITRTPQETQYF.

Here the CDR3 reads CASSLDLGTYNEQFF. In DNA, the CDR3 is TGTGCCAGCAGCTTAGATCTGGGGACTTACAATGAGCAGTTCTTC. This rearrangement joins TRBV7-2 to TRBJ2-3; D is possibly TRBD2 (6 bases). Near its end, the DNA agrees better with TRBJ2-1, so the J call may be wrong. The CDR3 sequence is 15 residues long. Germline V gene lookup returns CDR1 SGHTA and CDR2 FQGNSA.

The chain is built from TRBV28 and TRBJ1-1; 10 nucleotides agree with TRBD1. CDR1 is MDHEN and CDR2 is SYDVKM in the germline V gene. The length of the CDR3 is 15 residues. Unmatched junction bases numbered 4, after V lost 1 base and J lost 5 bases. DNA of the CDR3: TGTGCCAGCAGTTTATCCGGACAGGGGGAAACTGAAGCTTTCTTT. It translates to CASSLSGQGETEAFF.

This clonotype was observed a handful of times. V is TRBV7-8 and J is TRBJ1-2, with 12 nucleotides matching TRBD1. V lost 5 bases, J lost 7 bases, and 8 bases stayed unmatched. The CDR3 runs to 15 residues. Germline V gene sequence: CDR1 SGHVS, CDR2 FQNEAQ. Here the CDR3 DNA reads TGTGCCAGCAGCCAGGAGGGACAGGGGGCTGGTGGCTACACCTTC. Protein product: CASSQEGQGAGGYTF.

This chain connects TRBV6-1 to TRBJ2-3, with 11 bases aligning to TRBD1. The tail of the sequence fits TRBJ2-7 better, so the J call may be wrong. Per the germline V gene, CDR1 is MNHNS and CDR2 is SASEGT. This CDR3 is built from 15 residues. CDR3 amino acids: CASRTFGQGADEQYF. CDR3 DNA: TGTGCCAGCAGGACCTTCGGACAGGGGGCCGACGAGCAGTACTTC.

This clonotype appeared many times. V usage is TRBV6-6 and J usage is TRBJ1-1; maybe TRBD1 (5 bases). The CDR3 runs 17 residues. Germline V gives CDR1 MNHNY, CDR2 SVGAGI (reference sequence). V lost 0 bases and J lost 1, with 15 bases in between. The CDR3 reads CASSYSWGAGKNTEAFF. The CDR3, as DNA: TGTGCCAGCAGTTACTCGTGGGGCGCAGGAAAGAACACTGAAGCTTTCTTT.

By share, this clonotype ranks as medium-sized. The chain couples TRBV6-1 to TRBJ1-2; no clear D. CDR1 is MNHNS and CDR2 is SASEGT in the germline V gene. Trimming stripped 5 bases from V and 4 bases from J, with 17 bases between. This CDR3 region has 15 residues. Here the CDR3 DNA reads TGTGCCAGCAGTTCCGAGTTTCGGTCGGCCTATGGCTACACCTTC. Its protein product is CASSSEFRSAYGYTF.

The rearrangement uses TRBV7-2 and TRBJ2-3, with D unclear. The germline gives CDR1 SGHTA, CDR2 FQGNSA. This CDR3 contains 12 residues. V lost 1 base to trimming and J lost 7 bases, with 6 bases between them. The CDR3 region is CASSLGDNTQYF. DNA of the CDR3: TGTGCCAGCAGCTTAGGCGACAATACGCAGTATTTT.

Note on this clonotype: The junction differs from germline at one of its ends, possibly a read error. V usage is TRBV12-3 or TRBV12-4 and J usage is TRBJ2-5; either TRBD1 or TRBD2 may supply D (7 bases each). There are 14 residues in the CDR3. CDR3 in amino acids: CASTRGGVNSPLHF. The CDR3 DNA reads TGTGCCAGCACCAGGGGGGGTGTTAATTCACCCCTCCACTTC.

The chain combines TRBV7-2 with TRBJ2-1; 11 nucleotides agree with TRBD2. Germline trimming cut 4 bases from V and 3 bases from J; bases unmatched to any gene: 8. CDR3 length: 17 amino acids. Per germline, CDR1 SGHTA and CDR2 FQGNSA. CDR3 DNA sequence: TGTGCCAGCAGCTCCTTGGAGGGACTAGCGGTCTACAATGAGCAGTTCTTC. Protein: CASSSLEGLAVYNEQFF. Variable domain in full (rest from reference TRBV7-2 and TRBJ2-1): GAGVSQSPSNKVTEKGKDVELRCDPISGHTALYWYRQSLGQGLEFLIYFQGNSAPDKSGLPSDRFSAERTGGSVSTLTIQRTQQEDSAVYLCASSSLEGLAVYNEQFFGPGTRLTVL.

In its sample, this clonotype was seen many times. The chain combines TRBV19 with TRBJ1-5; no clear D. This CDR3 has 14 residues. Per the germline V gene, CDR1 is LNHDA and CDR2 is SQIVND (reference sequence). The CDR3 region is CASQVAGRNQPQHF. The CDR3 DNA sequence: TGTGCTTCACAAGTTGCAGGCCGCAATCAGCCCCAGCATTTT.

V usage is TRBV7-2 and J usage is TRBJ2-7, with D tentatively TRBD2 (5 bases). The J call could be wrong; TRBJ2-1 is a better fit for the DNA end. The CDR3 is 15 amino acids. In germline, CDR1 is SGHTA, CDR2 FQGNSA. The chain's CDR3 is CASTSTGNTYNEQFF. The CDR3 region has the DNA TGTGCCAGCACCTCCACCGGGAACACCTACAATGAGCAGTTCTTC.

The genes are TRBV12-3 or TRBV12-4 and TRBJ1-5; D unresolved. Trimming cost V 3 bases and J 4 bases, with 7 bases left between them. The CDR3 is 13 residues long. In DNA, the CDR3 is TGTGCCAGCAGTTTGGGGAAAAATCAGCCCCAGCATTTT. This gives the protein CASSLGKNQPQHF.

This clonotype has a count of ten or more. This sequence joins TRBV7-6 and TRBJ2-1; TRBD1 aligns across 8 bases. The CDR3 sequence is 16 residues long. CDR1 is SGHVS and CDR2 is FNYEAQ in the germline V gene. The trim removed 1 base at V and 7 bases at J, leaving 9 bases unmatched. The CDR3 loop is CASSLVYSGGSNEQFF. The CDR3 DNA reads TGTGCCAGCAGCTTAGTGTATTCAGGGGGCTCTAATGAGCAGTTCTTC.

This clonotype has ten or more counts. The V gene is TRBV5-1, the J gene TRBJ2-2; D not resolved. Germline values: CDR1 SGHRS, CDR2 YFSETQ. Trimming shortened V by 0 bases and J by 5 bases, and 8 bases separated the two germline ends. This CDR3 has 14 residues. CDR3 amino acids: CASSLATQTGELFF. The CDR3 DNA reads TGCGCCAGCAGCTTGGCGACACAGACCGGGGAGCTGTTTTTT. Together with reference TRBV5-1 and TRBJ2-2, the CDR3 gives the full variable domain: KAGVTQTPRYLIKTRGQQVTLSCSPISGHRSVSWYQQTPGQGLQFLFEYFSETQRNKGNFPGRFSGRQFSNSRSEMNVSTLELGDSALYLCASSLATQTGELFFGEGSRLTVL.

The rearrangement links TRBV7-2 to TRBJ1-1; possible D gene TRBD1, 6 bases. Trimming pared 1 base from V and 1 base from J, leaving 13 bases between. Germline CDR1 and CDR2: SGHTA and FQGNSA. The CDR3 spans 16 residues. The DNA of the CDR3 is TGTGCCAGCAGCTTAGTGAAGACAGGAGCGAACACTGAAGCTTTCTTT. As protein: CASSLVKTGANTEAFF.

The chain joins TRBV7-2 to TRBJ2-7; no clear D gene. The J call may be faulty, since TRBJ1-2 better matches the DNA end. The CDR3 has 14 residues. Germline V gene sequence: CDR1 SGHTA, CDR2 FQGNSA. DNA for the CDR3: TGTGCCAGCAGCTTAATAGGTAGGAGCGCGAGCTACACCTTC. Its protein product is CASSLIGRSASYTF.

This chain links TRBV24-1 with TRBJ2-5; D is perhaps TRBD2 (5 bases). The DNA end lines up better with TRBJ2-7; the J call may be wrong. CDR1 is KGHDR, CDR2 SFDVKD, per germline. The CDR3 is 15 residues long. CDR3 sequence reads: CATSDPGAAVYEQYF. In DNA, the CDR3 is TGTGCCACCAGTGACCCCGGAGCGGCTGTCTACGAGCAGTACTTC.

Only a few counts were recorded for this clonotype. The CDR3: CASSLGGQRSNEQFF. For the CDR3, the DNA is TGTGCCAGCAGCTTGGGGGGACAGCGCAGCAATGAGCAGTTCTTC. The J gene is TRBJ2-5, the V gene TRBV7-6, with a possible D match to TRBD1 (7 bases). The last part of the DNA fits TRBJ2-1 better; the J call may be wrong. The CDR3 spans 15 residues. Germline V gives CDR1 SGHVS, CDR2 FNYEAQ.

J is TRBJ1-2 and V is TRBV9, with 9 bases lining up with TRBD1. This CDR3 spans 16 amino acids. Germline trimming cut 0 bases from V and 7 bases from J; bases unmatched to any gene: 10. Germline loops: CDR1 SGDLS, CDR2 YYNGEE. In nucleotides, the CDR3 is TGTGCCAGCAGCGTAGCCCCCACAGGGGGCTCGGTTGGCTACACCTTC. This gives the protein CASSVAPTGGSVGYTF.